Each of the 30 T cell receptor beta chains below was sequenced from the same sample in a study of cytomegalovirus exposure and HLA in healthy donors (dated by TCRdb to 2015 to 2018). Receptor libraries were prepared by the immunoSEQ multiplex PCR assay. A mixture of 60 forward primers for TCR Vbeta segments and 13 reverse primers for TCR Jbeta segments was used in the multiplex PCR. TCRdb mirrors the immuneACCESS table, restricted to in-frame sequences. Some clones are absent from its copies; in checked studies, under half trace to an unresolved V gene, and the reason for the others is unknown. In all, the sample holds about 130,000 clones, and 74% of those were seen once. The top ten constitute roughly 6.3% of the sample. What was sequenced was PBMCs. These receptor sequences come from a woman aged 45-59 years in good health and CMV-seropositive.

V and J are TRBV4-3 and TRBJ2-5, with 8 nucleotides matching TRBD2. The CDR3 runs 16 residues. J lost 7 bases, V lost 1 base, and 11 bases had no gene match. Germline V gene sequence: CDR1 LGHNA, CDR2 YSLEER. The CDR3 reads CASSQVASGPTGTQYF. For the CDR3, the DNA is TGCGCCAGCAGCCAAGTGGCTAGCGGGCCTACCGGGACCCAGTACTTC.

CDR3 residues: CASSHLDMQTQYF. CDR3 in DNA: TGCGCCAGCAGCCATCTGGACATGCAGACCCAGTACTTC. J is TRBJ2-5 and V is TRBV4-1, with D perhaps TRBD1 (5 bases). The CDR3 sequence is 13 residues long. V was cut by 3 bases and J by 6 bases, with 11 bases left in between. The germline V gene encodes CDR1 MGHRA and CDR2 YSYEKL.

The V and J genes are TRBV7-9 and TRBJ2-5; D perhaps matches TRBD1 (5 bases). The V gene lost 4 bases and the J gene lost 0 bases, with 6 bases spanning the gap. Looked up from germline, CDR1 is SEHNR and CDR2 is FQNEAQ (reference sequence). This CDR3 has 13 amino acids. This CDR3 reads CASSYRNQETQYF. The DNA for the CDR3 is TGTGCCAGCAGCTACAGGAACCAAGAGACCCAGTACTTC.

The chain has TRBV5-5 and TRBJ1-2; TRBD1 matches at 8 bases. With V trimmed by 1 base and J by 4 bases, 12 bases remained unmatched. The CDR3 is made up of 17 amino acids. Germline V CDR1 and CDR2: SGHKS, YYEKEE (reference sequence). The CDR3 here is CASSLSPGQESRYGYTF. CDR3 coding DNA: TGTGCCAGCAGCTTGTCCCCGGGACAGGAATCCCGCTATGGCTACACCTTC.

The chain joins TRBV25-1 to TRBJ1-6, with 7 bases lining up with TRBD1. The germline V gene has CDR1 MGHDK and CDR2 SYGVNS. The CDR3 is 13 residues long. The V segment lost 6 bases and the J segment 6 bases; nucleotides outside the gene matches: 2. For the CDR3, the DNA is TGTGCCAGCAGGACAGGGAGTAATTCACCCCTCCACTTT. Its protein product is CASRTGSNSPLHF.

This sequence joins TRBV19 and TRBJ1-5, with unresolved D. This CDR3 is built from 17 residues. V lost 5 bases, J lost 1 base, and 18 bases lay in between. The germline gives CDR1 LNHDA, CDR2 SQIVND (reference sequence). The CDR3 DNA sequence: TGTGCCAGTAGTTCACAACCGGGAAAAGGGAGCAATCAGCCCCAGCATTTT. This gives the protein CASSSQPGKGSNQPQHF. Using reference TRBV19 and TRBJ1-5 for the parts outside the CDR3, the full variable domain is DGGITQSPKYLFRKEGQNVTLSCEQNLNHDAMYWYRQDPGQGLRLIYYSQIVNDFQKGDIAEGYSVSREKKESFPLTVTSAQKNPTAFYLCASSSQPGKGSNQPQHFGDGTRLSIL.

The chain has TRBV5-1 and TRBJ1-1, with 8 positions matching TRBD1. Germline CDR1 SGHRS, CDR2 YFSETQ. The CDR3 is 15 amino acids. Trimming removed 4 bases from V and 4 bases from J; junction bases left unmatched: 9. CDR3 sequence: CASSQQTGVSTEAFF. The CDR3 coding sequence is TGCGCCAGCAGCCAACAGACAGGGGTTAGCACTGAAGCTTTCTTT.

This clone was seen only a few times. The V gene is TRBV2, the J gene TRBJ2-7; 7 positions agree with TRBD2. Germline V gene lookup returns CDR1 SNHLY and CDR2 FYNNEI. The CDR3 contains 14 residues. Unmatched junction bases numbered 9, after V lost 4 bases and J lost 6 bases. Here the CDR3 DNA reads TGTGCCAGCAGTGGCGGGGGAGCGCGGGCCGAGCAGTACTTC. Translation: CASSGGGARAEQYF.

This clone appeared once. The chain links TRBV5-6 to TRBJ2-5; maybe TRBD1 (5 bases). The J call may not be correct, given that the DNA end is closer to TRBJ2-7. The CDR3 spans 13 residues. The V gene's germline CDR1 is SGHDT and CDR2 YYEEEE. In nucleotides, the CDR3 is TGTGCCAGCAGCTTGTGGACATCTTACGAGCAGTACTTC. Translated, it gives CASSLWTSYEQYF.

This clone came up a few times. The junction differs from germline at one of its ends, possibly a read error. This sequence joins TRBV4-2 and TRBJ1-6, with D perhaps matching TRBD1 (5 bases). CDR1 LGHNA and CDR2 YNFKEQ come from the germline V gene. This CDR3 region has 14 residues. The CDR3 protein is CASSQDGGRAALSF. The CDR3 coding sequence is TGTGCCAGCAGCCAAGACGGGGGTAGGGCAGCCCTTTCCTTT.

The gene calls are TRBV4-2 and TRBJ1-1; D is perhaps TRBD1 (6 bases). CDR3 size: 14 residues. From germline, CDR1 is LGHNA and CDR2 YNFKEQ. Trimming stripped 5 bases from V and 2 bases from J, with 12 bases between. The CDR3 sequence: CASSSRGENTEAFF. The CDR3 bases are TGTGCCAGCAGCAGCAGGGGTGAAAACACTGAAGCTTTCTTT.

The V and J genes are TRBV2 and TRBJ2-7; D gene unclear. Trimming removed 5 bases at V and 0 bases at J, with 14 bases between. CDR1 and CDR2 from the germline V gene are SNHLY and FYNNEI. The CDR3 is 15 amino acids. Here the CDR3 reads CASSPDLESSYEQYF. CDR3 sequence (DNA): TGTGCCAGCAGTCCTGACCTGGAGAGCTCCTACGAGCAGTACTTC.

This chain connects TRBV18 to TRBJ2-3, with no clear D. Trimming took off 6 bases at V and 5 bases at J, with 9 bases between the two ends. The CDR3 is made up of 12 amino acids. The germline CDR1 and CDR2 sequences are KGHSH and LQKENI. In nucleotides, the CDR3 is TGTGCCAGCTCCACCACAGTAGATACGCAGTATTTT. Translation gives CASSTTVDTQYF.

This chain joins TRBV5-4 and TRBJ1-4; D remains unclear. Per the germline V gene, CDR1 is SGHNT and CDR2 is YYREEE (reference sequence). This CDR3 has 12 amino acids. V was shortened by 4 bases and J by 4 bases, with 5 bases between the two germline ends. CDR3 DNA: TGTGCCAGCAGCGAGATTAATGAAAAACTGTTTTTT. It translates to CASSEINEKLFF.

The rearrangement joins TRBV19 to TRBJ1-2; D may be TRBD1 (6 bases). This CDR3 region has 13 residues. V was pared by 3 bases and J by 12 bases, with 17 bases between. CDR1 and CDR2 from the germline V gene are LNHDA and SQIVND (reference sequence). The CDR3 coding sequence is TGTGCCAGTAGTATGGGGGCCGGAGGTTCGAACACCTTC. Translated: CASSMGAGGSNTF.

CDR3 in DNA: TGTGCCAGTCTTGGGACTGTCTATAGCAATCAGCCCCAGCATTTT. Translation: CASLGTVYSNQPQHF. The chain combines TRBV19 with TRBJ1-5, with D possibly being TRBD1 (5 bases). CDR1 is LNHDA and CDR2 is SQIVND in the germline V gene (reference sequence). The CDR3 consists of 15 residues. With 8 bases removed from V and 0 bases from J, the gap between germline ends came to 14 bases.

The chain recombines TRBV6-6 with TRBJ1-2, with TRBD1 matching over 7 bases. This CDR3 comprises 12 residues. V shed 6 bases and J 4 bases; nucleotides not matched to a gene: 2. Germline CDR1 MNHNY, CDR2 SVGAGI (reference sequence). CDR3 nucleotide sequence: TGTGCCAGCAGACAGGGGACCTATGGCTACACCTTC. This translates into CASRQGTYGYTF.

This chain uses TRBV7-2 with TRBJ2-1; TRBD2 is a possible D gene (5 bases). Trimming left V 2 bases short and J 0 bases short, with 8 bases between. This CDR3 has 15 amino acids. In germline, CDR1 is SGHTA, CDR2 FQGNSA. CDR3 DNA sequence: TGTGCCAGCAGCTTAAACCGGGGCTCCTACAATGAGCAGTTCTTC. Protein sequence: CASSLNRGSYNEQFF.

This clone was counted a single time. CDR3 DNA sequence: TGCAGTCCTGGGACAGTCTACGAGCAGTACTTC. It specifies CSPGTVYEQYF. The rearrangement uses TRBV20-1 and TRBJ2-5; 7 bases are shared with TRBD1. The J call may be wrong; the DNA end is better matched by TRBJ2-7. CDR1 is DFQATT and CDR2 is SNEGSKA in the germline V gene (reference sequence). This CDR3 is built from 11 residues.

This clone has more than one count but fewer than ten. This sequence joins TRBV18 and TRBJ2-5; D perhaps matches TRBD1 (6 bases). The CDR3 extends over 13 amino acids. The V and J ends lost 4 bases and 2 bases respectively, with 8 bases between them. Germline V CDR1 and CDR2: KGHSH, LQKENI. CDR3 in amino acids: CASSLGQQETQYF. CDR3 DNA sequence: TGTGCCAGCTCACTCGGACAGCAAGAGACCCAGTACTTC.

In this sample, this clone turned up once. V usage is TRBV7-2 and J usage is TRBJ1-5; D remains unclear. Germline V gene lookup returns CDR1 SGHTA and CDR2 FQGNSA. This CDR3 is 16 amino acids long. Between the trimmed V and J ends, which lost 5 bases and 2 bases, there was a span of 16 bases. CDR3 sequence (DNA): TGTGCCAGCAGCCCAACGGGAGCCATGCGCAATCAGCCCCAGCATTTT. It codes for CASSPTGAMRNQPQHF.

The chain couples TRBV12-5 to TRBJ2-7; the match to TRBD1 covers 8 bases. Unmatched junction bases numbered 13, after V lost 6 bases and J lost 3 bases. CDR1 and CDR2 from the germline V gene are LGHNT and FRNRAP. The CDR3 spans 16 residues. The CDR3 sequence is CASGATRGPSIYEQYF. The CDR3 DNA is TGTGCTAGTGGCGCGACCAGGGGGCCTTCTATCTACGAGCAGTACTTC.

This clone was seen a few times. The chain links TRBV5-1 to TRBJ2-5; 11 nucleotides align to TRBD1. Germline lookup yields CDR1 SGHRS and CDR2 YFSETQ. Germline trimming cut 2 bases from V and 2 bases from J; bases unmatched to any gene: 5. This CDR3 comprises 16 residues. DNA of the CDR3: TGCGCCAGCAGCTTAGGGGGACAGGGGGGACAAGAGACCCAGTACTTC. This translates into CASSLGGQGGQETQYF.

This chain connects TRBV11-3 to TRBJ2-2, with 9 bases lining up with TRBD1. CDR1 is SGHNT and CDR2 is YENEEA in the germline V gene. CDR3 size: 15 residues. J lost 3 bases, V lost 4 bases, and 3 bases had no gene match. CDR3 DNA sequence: TGTGCCAGCAGCTCACGGGACAGGGACACCGGGGAGCTGTTTTTT. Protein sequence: CASSSRDRDTGELFF.

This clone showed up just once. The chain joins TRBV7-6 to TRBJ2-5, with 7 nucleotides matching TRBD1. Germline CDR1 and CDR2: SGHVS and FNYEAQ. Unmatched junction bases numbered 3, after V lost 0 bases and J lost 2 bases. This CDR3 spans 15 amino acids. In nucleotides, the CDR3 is TGTGCCAGCAGCTTAGCGGTGGACAGGCAAGAGACCCAGTACTTC. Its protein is CASSLAVDRQETQYF.

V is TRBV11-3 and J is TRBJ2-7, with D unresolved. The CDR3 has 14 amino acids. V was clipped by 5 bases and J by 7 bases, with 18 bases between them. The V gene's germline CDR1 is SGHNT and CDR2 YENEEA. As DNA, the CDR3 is TGTGCCAGCAGCCCCGGTGGAGCGCAATGGGAGCAGTACTTC. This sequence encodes CASSPGGAQWEQYF.

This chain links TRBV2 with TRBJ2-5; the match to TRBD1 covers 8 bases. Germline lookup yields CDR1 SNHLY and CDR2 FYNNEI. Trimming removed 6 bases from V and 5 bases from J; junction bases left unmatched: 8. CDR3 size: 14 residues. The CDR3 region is CASRNLDREETQYF. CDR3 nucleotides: TGTGCCAGCAGAAACCTGGACAGGGAGGAGACCCAGTACTTC. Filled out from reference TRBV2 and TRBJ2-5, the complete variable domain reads EPEVTQTPSHQVTQMGQEVILRCVPISNHLYFYWYRQILGQKVEFLVSFYNNEISEKSEIFDDQFSVERPDGSNFTLKIRSTKLEDSAMYFCASRNLDREETQYFGPGTRLLVL.

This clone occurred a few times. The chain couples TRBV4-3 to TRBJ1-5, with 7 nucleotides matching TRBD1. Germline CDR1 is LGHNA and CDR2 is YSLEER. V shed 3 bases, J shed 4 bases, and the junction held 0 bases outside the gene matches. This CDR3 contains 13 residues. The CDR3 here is CASSQDRNQPQHF. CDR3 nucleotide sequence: TGCGCCAGCAGCCAGGACAGGAATCAGCCCCAGCATTTT.

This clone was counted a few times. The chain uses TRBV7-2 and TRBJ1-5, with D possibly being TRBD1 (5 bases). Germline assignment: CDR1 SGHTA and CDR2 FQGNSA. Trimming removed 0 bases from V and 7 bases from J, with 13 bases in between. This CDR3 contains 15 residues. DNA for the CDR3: TGTGCCAGCAGCTTAGCGAGGCAGGGAAGGCAGCCCCAGCATTTT. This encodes CASSLARQGRQPQHF.

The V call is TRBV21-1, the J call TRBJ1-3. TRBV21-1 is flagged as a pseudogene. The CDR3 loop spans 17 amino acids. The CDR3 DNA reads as TGTGCCAGCAGCAAAGAGAACGGGTGGTCCTCTGGAAACACCATATATTTT. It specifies CASSKENGWSSGNTIYF.